Following are 2 T cell receptor beta chains from one sample sequenced in a study of beta chain features in type 1 diabetes. Every bit of the isolated RNA underwent reverse transcription, so sequencing read expressed TCRB transcripts. The repertoire was sequenced with immunoSEQ multiplex PCR; TCRdb's copy has only in-frame clones and lacks some. Of over 300,000 clones in the sample, less than 10% were seen once. The sample taken for sequencing was central memory CD4+ T cells from blood. The receptors originated from a woman younger than 35 in good health.

The rearrangement links TRBV28 to TRBJ1-2; 12 bases are a match to TRBD1. CDR1 and CDR2 (germline): MDHEN, SYDVKM. This CDR3 contains 14 residues. With V trimmed by 6 bases and J by 7 bases, 6 bases remained unmatched. The CDR3 loop reads CASRPGQGASGYTF. The CDR3 DNA is TGTGCCAGCAGACCGGGACAGGGGGCTTCTGGCTACACCTTC.

The chain uses TRBV28 and TRBJ2-7, with 7 bases aligning to TRBD1. CDR3 length equals 14 residues. The junction had 12 bases not matched to a gene; V was cut back by 6 bases and J by 7 bases. The germline V gene encodes CDR1 MDHEN and CDR2 SYDVKM. The CDR3 nucleotides read TGTGCCAGCAGGCGCCCAGGGGGTGTGCGAGAGCAGTACTTC. It codes for CASRRPGGVREQYF. The entire variable domain, with the rest obtained from reference TRBV28 and TRBJ2-7, is as follows: DVKVTQSSRYLVKRTGEKVFLECVQDMDHENMFWYRQDPGLGLRLIYFSYDVKMKEKGDIPEGYSVSREKKERFSLILESASTNQTSMYLCASRRPGGVREQYFGPGTRLTVT.